This record covers a single TCR beta chain. There is no known antigen for this receptor. Base qualities are not provided; no much larger clone lies one nucleotide away. The CDR3 starts with the cysteine, ends with the phenylalanine, and has 16 residues. Only the CDR3 part of the read is kept: 48 bases, read in frame from the first base. The germline V gene (reference sequence) yields LNHNV for CDR1 and YYDKDF for CDR2. V and J lose 0 bases and 3 bases, and a span of 15 bases separates them. The immunoSEQ hsTCRB v3.0 assay was used at survey level resolution to sequence the TRB variable region. TRB sequencing targeted a depth of roughly 35,000-55,000 T-cell genomes per sample. An Illumina MiSeq with a v3 150-cycle kit was used to sequence the pooled TRB libraries. The original pipeline was this. Repertoire analysis was run in R within a reproducible Nextflow workflow that covered QC, data transformation and analysis. LymphoSeq2, an R package for exploring AIRR-Seq data, was used to implement custom analyses. A few samples that yielded fewer than 5000 total TRB sequences were excluded, so that 150 to 200 HIV repertoires were analyzed. Among the 180 or so HIV repertoires that were kept, roughly 58 were collected before ART initiation and about 130 were collected after ART initiation. Each repertoire was downsampled to 5000 TRB nucleotide sequences, and summary statistics were averaged across 100 downsampling iterations. Only TRB sequences with CDR3 regions of at least seven amino acids were retained for analysis. A Shannon entropy-derived clonality score and the Gini coefficient were used to measure diversity. In the repertoire networks, any two of the top 5000 CDR3 amino acid sequences were linked whenever the two sequences differed by an edit distance of one. For TRB CDR3 amino acid sequences, antigen specificity groups and MHC restriction were predicted with GLIPH2. CDR3 amino acid sequences were matched against VDJdb and McPAS-TCR to flag known CMV, EBV, HIV or tissue antigen associations. Pre-ART, post-ART and control groups were compared with Wilcoxon signed-rank tests and Holm-Bonferroni correction. Here the immuneACCESS table is served through TCRdb, limited to in-frame sequences with V and J called. Missing clones are a known gap in these copies; in checked studies unresolved V genes cover under half, and the rest lacks a known reason. The D gene and trimming were derived from the DNA, and the V and J assignments and clone size from that table. In this sample the table shows roughly 30,000 clones, around 85% of which occur a single time. The ten most abundant clones make up roughly 9% of the sample.

The sample is drawn from a study of long-term antiretroviral therapy in people with HIV (dated by TCRdb to 2022 to 2024). Regarding the complete study: The earliest samples were collected approximately a decade before the 2015 WHO recommendation for immediate ART, a period when ART was typically delayed until CD4 counts fell. This retrospective serial study examined whether starting ART and sustained HIV suppression were associated with changes in the composition and diversity of the TRB repertoire in peripheral blood. A total of 150 to 200 cryopreserved PBMC samples were contributed to the cohort by 30 adults with confirmed HIV infection, with samples collected serially over a mean of roughly six years (range 1-12). Of the roughly 31 participants with HIV, eleven were female. Test extractions of a monoclonal T-cell line alongside approximately 34 polyclonal samples showed no cross-contamination during QIAcube processing. Broader findings and caveats from the paper: Because pre-ART samples had limited cell numbers, profiling was done on unsorted PBMC rather than on sorted CD4+ and CD8+ T cells. Because PBMC availability was limited, only the TCR beta chain was sequenced, with no alpha chain pairing. A significant increase in TRB diversity was found to be associated with ART initiation, although TRB diversity was observed to remain significantly below that of transplant donor controls even after long-term ART. No data were available on ART adherence, viral resistance or therapy changes, limiting inferences about post-ART repertoire changes. CDR3 length ranges in HIV repertoires were narrower than in controls, and network structure suggested an antigen-experienced repertoire with only a slight naive shift after ART. The samples span the years 2004 to 2017, and the ART regimens used at that time may not be as effective as current regimens. Expanded TRB clones identified before ART initiation dominated the repertoire at all time points, although this dominance fluctuated and declined in many PLHIV after ART.

To be included, a participant needed at least one PBMC sample from before ART initiation plus at least two post-ART samples. All participants with HIV were treated in the United States of America. Before DNA extraction, cryopreserved samples of about 0.9-10 million PBMC were thawed and then washed. At the time of the earliest PBMC sample for each participant with HIV, ages ranged from 23 to 54 years. Per participant, PBMC samples came from 1-4 timepoints prior to ART initiation and 2-8 timepoints following ART initiation, for a median of 7 samples. For every participant, serial HIV viral load, CD4+ T-cell count, ART history and demographic data were obtained. Genomic DNA was extracted from unsorted PBMC with a Qiagen kit on a QIAcube, with processing performed in batches of 12 samples.

The chain links TRBV15 with TRBJ2-7; the D gene could be either TRBD1 or TRBD2, each agreeing at 5 bases. This material consisted of unsorted PBMCs, taken 4.7 to 5 years after starting antiretroviral therapy. This clonotype was obtained from a man between 35 and 55 years old with HIV. The DNA sequence is as follows: TGTGCCACCAGCAGAGAGAGGCCCGGGACCGGCTACGAGCAGTACTTC. Its translation is CATSRERPGTGYEQYF.